These 30 T cell receptor beta chains came from one sample sequenced in a study of OX40 agonist ivuxolimab in advanced cancers. This table comes from immunoSEQ multiplex PCR, and its TCRdb copy is limited to in-frame clones, with some not included. The data show some 86,000 clones, about 83% seen once. The material was CD4+ or CD8+ T cells sorted from blood, obtained in a trial of the OX40 agonist ivuxolimab. Receptors were obtained from an adult with an advanced solid tumor such as melanoma, head and neck, liver or kidney cancer.

The chain carries TRBV6-1 and TRBJ2-1, with D perhaps assigned TRBD1 or TRBD2 (7 bases each). V was clipped by 4 bases and J by 0 bases, with 16 bases between them. CDR1 and CDR2 from the germline V gene are MNHNS and SASEGT. The CDR3 length is 17 residues. In DNA form, the CDR3 reads TGTGCCAGCAGTGGCCCCAGGGGGGGGCTCTCCTACAATGAGCAGTTCTTC. As protein: CASSGPRGGLSYNEQFF.

V gene TRBV7-9 combines with J gene TRBJ1-1; D not resolved. This CDR3 is 14 amino acids long. Trimming stripped 5 bases from V and 2 bases from J, with 12 bases between. Germline values: CDR1 SEHNR, CDR2 FQNEAQ (reference sequence). CDR3 coding DNA: TGTGCCAGCAGCCCAGACGCGTACAACACTGAAGCTTTCTTT. It encodes CASSPDAYNTEAFF.

The gene calls are TRBV23-1 and TRBJ2-1, with D perhaps TRBD1 (6 bases). TRBV23-1 is known as an ORF, though its function is uncertain. The CDR3 is 16 residues long. Trimming stripped 3 bases from V and 5 bases from J, with 17 bases between. The CDR3 bases are TGCGCCAGCAGTCACCGATACAGGGAAGTTAACAATGAGCAGTTCTTC. Translated, it gives CASSHRYREVNNEQFF.

The chain is built from TRBV27 and TRBJ2-5; 10 positions match TRBD2. Germline V gene sequence: CDR1 MNHEY, CDR2 SMNVEV (reference sequence). The V and J ends lost 7 bases and 5 bases, in that order; junction bases with no gene match: 10. This CDR3 spans 15 amino acids. The CDR3 DNA reads as TGTGCCAGCATTTCCAGCGGGAGGGCCGGGGAGACCCAGTACTTC. It encodes CASISSGRAGETQYF.

The chain recombines TRBV7-7 with TRBJ1-4; tentative D call: TRBD1 (6 bases). V was cut by 0 bases and J by 6 bases, with 20 bases left in between. Germline CDR1 and CDR2: SSHAT and FNYEAQ (reference sequence). This CDR3 is 18 amino acids long. CDR3 amino acids: CASSLAQRMARGDEKLFF. The CDR3, as DNA: TGTGCCAGCAGCTTAGCGCAAAGGATGGCCAGGGGAGATGAAAAACTGTTTTTT.

The rearrangement joins TRBV9 to TRBJ1-2, with D maybe TRBD1 (6 bases). The CDR3 sequence is 16 residues long. V dropped 4 bases and J dropped 7 bases, with 23 bases sitting between them. Germline assignment: CDR1 SGDLS and CDR2 YYNGEE. CDR3 region: CASSLDRILGRGGYTF. For the CDR3, the DNA is TGTGCCAGCAGCCTCGACAGGATCCTTGGTCGTGGTGGCTACACCTTC.

This sequence joins TRBV6-1 and TRBJ1-1; D ambiguous. Trimming pared 3 bases from V and 0 bases from J, leaving 14 bases between. Germline-derived CDR1 and CDR2 are MNHNS and SASEGT. The CDR3 loop spans 16 amino acids. The CDR3 nucleotides are TGTGCCAGCAGTGACCGTCCAGTCCGAATGAACACTGAAGCTTTCTTT. Translation: CASSDRPVRMNTEAFF.

The V and J genes are TRBV4-3 and TRBJ1-2; no clear D. Germline CDR1 and CDR2: LGHNA and YSLEER. The V end was cut by 0 bases, the J end by 7 bases, with 9 bases between. The CDR3 is made up of 13 amino acids. Here the CDR3 reads CASSQDGFRGYTF. The CDR3 nucleotides are TGCGCCAGCAGCCAAGATGGGTTCCGTGGCTACACCTTC.

This chain uses TRBV5-1 with TRBJ2-7, with D hard to call. The ends were cut back, 3 bases at V and 0 bases at J, with 19 bases in the middle. This CDR3 has 17 amino acids. Germline loops: CDR1 SGHRS, CDR2 YFSETQ. The CDR3 nucleotides read TGCGCCAGCAGCTCGTCTCGACCGGGCAGTCCCTCCTACGAGCAGTACTTC. Translated, it gives CASSSSRPGSPSYEQYF.

This chain uses TRBV2 with TRBJ1-5; D remains ambiguous. The CDR3 runs 13 residues. Trimming took 7 bases from V and 3 from J, leaving 10 bases between them. Germline V gene sequence: CDR1 SNHLY, CDR2 FYNNEI. DNA of the CDR3: TGTGCCAGCAAGGCCGAAGTCAATCAGCCCCAGCATTTT. Amino acid sequence: CASKAEVNQPQHF.

This rearrangement joins TRBV18 to TRBJ1-1, with D possibly TRBD1 on 6 matching bases. V lost 4 bases and J 2 bases, leaving 17 bases between the germline ends. The CDR3 totals 16 residues. CDR1 and CDR2 (germline): KGHSH, LQKENI. The CDR3 bases are TGTGCCAGCTCACAAGCTAGGGGGTTTCAAAACACTGAAGCTTTCTTT. Residues: CASSQARGFQNTEAFF. The variable domain in full, with the rest retrieved from reference TRBV18 and TRBJ1-1, is NAGVMQNPRHLVRRRGQEARLRCSPMKGHSHVYWYRQLPEEGLKFMVYLQKENIIDESGMPKERFSAEFPKEGPSILRIQQVVRGDSAAYFCASSQARGFQNTEAFFGQGTRLTVV.

CDR3 coding DNA: TGTGCCACCAGCAGAGAACTCACGGTAAACACCATATATTTT. This sequence encodes CATSRELTVNTIYF. V is TRBV15 and J is TRBJ1-3, with D uncertain. Germline assignment: CDR1 LNHNV and CDR2 YYDKDF (reference sequence). The CDR3 is made up of 14 amino acids. V lost 0 bases to trimming and J lost 6 bases, with 9 bases between them. The full variable domain, rest sourced from reference TRBV15 and TRBJ1-3, is DAMVIQNPRYQVTQFGKPVTLSCSQTLNHNVMYWYQQKSSQAPKLLFHYYDKDFNNEADTPDNFQSRRPNTSFCFLDIRSPGLGDTAMYLCATSRELTVNTIYFGEGSWLTVV.

The CDR3 coding sequence is TGTGCCAGCAGCTTATCATGGGGGGACTCAACTAATGAAAAACTGTTTTTT. It encodes CASSLSWGDSTNEKLFF. The chain is built from TRBV7-6 and TRBJ1-4, with D perhaps TRBD1 (5 bases). The germline gives CDR1 SGHVS, CDR2 FNYEAQ. CDR3 size: 17 residues. The V gene lost 2 bases and the J gene lost 0 bases, with 13 bases spanning the gap. Drawing the rest from reference TRBV7-6 and TRBJ1-4, the complete variable domain is GAGVSQSPRYKVTKRGQDVALRCDPISGHVSLYWYRQALGQGPEFLTYFNYEAQQDKSGLPNDRFSAERPEGSISTLTIQRTEQRDSAMYRCASSLSWGDSTNEKLFFGSGTQLSVL.

The V call is TRBV6-1, the J call TRBJ2-3, with D uncertain. This CDR3 region has 16 residues. Per germline, CDR1 MNHNS and CDR2 SASEGT. V lost 4 bases to trimming and J lost 0 bases, with 14 bases between them. CDR3 loop: CASSVSRSSSTDTQYF. In DNA, the CDR3 is TGTGCCAGCAGTGTATCGAGATCGTCTAGCACAGATACGCAGTATTTT.

V and J are TRBV6-5 and TRBJ1-6; possible D gene TRBD1, 6 bases. This CDR3 is 15 amino acids long. Per the germline V gene, CDR1 is MNHEY and CDR2 is SVGAGI. The V gene lost 4 bases and the J gene lost 7 bases, with 14 bases spanning the gap. The DNA for the CDR3 is TGTGCCAGCAGTTTGACAGGTCAGACGAATTCACCCCTCCACTTT. Translation gives CASSLTGQTNSPLHF.

The gene calls are TRBV6-6 and TRBJ2-7, with 7 nucleotides matching TRBD2. The V segment lost 8 bases and the J segment 0 bases; nucleotides outside the gene matches: 7. Germline assignment: CDR1 MNHNY and CDR2 SVGAGI (reference sequence). This CDR3 is built from 14 residues. The CDR3 DNA reads as TGTGCCAGCTCAGCGGGGCTAAGCTCCTACGAGCAGTACTTC. Its translation: CASSAGLSSYEQYF.

The J gene is TRBJ2-2, the V gene TRBV5-1; the D gene is possibly TRBD2 (6 bases). CDR1 and CDR2 from the germline V gene are SGHRS and YFSETQ. The CDR3 has 17 amino acids. Trimming removed 0 bases from V and 2 bases from J, with 14 bases in between. CDR3 sequence: CASSLVVAGYNTGELFF. The CDR3 DNA follows: TGCGCCAGCAGCTTGGTAGTGGCGGGGTATAACACCGGGGAGCTGTTTTTT.

The chain combines TRBV19 with TRBJ2-1; the D gene is possibly TRBD2 (6 bases). Trimming stripped 8 bases from V and 8 bases from J, with 22 bases between. The CDR3 length is 15 residues. Germline CDR1 reads LNHDA; CDR2 reads SQIVND (reference sequence). The chain's CDR3 is CASASGLSQSHEQFF. CDR3 DNA: TGTGCCAGTGCGAGCGGGCTCTCCCAATCTCATGAGCAGTTCTTC.

The rearrangement links TRBV30 to TRBJ1-1; tentatively, D is TRBD1 (6 bases). Germline CDR1 is GTSNPN and CDR2 is SVGIG (reference sequence). Trimming left V 0 bases short and J 1 base short, with 12 bases between. The CDR3 extends over 15 amino acids. As DNA, the CDR3 is TGTGCCTGGAGTGTACGCCTGACAGGGAACACTGAAGCTTTCTTT. Its protein product is CAWSVRLTGNTEAFF.

There are a few counts of this clone. The chain uses TRBV9 and TRBJ1-1; D is perhaps TRBD1 (6 bases). This CDR3 is 13 amino acids long. Germline CDR1 SGDLS, CDR2 YYNGEE. The V gene lost 2 bases and the J gene lost 3 bases, with 8 bases spanning the gap. This chain's CDR3 is CASSVGGHTEAFF. As DNA, the CDR3 is TGTGCCAGCAGCGTGGGGGGCCACACTGAAGCTTTCTTT.

This clone was picked up a small number of times. V is TRBV6-1 and J is TRBJ1-6; no firm D call. Per germline, CDR1 MNHNS and CDR2 SASEGT. V lost 2 bases, J lost 6 bases, and 2 bases lay in between. The CDR3 contains 12 residues. CDR3 loop: CASSESNSPLHF. The CDR3, as DNA: TGTGCCAGCAGTGAATCTAATTCACCCCTCCACTTT.

The chain carries TRBV4-1 and TRBJ1-1; D possibly corresponds to TRBD1 (6 bases). CDR1 and CDR2 (germline): MGHRA, YSYEKL. V lost 7 bases and J lost 0, with 24 bases in between. The CDR3 has 18 amino acids. The CDR3 DNA sequence: TGCGCCAGCACCATTAAAGGGGACACGGTCTTCATGAACACTGAAGCTTTCTTT. Translation gives CASTIKGDTVFMNTEAFF.

The CDR3: CASSTGLSQETQYF. In DNA form, the CDR3 reads TGTGCCAGCAGCACGGGACTGAGTCAAGAGACCCAGTACTTC. The chain recombines TRBV7-9 with TRBJ2-5; weak D call: TRBD2 (6 bases). CDR3 length equals 14 residues. V gave up 5 bases and J gave up 2 bases, with 12 bases separating them. The germline V gene encodes CDR1 SEHNR and CDR2 FQNEAQ (reference sequence).

The rearrangement links TRBV5-6 to TRBJ2-5; a possible D gene is TRBD1 (5 bases). Germline CDR1 and CDR2: SGHDT and YYEEEE. This CDR3 region has 15 residues. The V end was cut by 0 bases, the J end by 0 bases, with 9 bases between. CDR3 bases: TGTGCCAGCAGCTTGGGACAGATGTACCAAGAGACCCAGTACTTC. Residues: CASSLGQMYQETQYF.

The V call is TRBV5-1, the J call TRBJ2-5, with a possible D match to TRBD1 (6 bases). V was pared by 8 bases and J by 2 bases, with 13 bases between. The CDR3 sequence is 13 residues long. Germline V gene lookup returns CDR1 SGHRS and CDR2 YFSETQ. This CDR3 is CASGQGRQETQYF. CDR3 bases: TGCGCCAGTGGTCAGGGGCGGCAAGAGACCCAGTACTTC.

The chain recombines TRBV5-1 with TRBJ1-1; TRBD1 is a possible D gene (5 bases). Trimming removed 5 bases at V and 4 bases at J, with 21 bases between. CDR3 length: 16 residues. Germline assignment: CDR1 SGHRS and CDR2 YFSETQ. CDR3 in amino acids: CASSSSPTGVRTEAFF. As DNA, the CDR3 is TGCGCCAGCAGTTCGAGCCCAACGGGGGTCCGCACTGAAGCTTTCTTT.

This clone has more than one count but fewer than ten. The V gene is TRBV7-9, the J gene TRBJ1-5, with TRBD1 matching 8 bases. The CDR3 is made up of 14 amino acids. J was trimmed by 1 base and V by 5 bases; bases with no gene match: 1. Germline assignment: CDR1 SEHNR and CDR2 FQNEAQ (reference sequence). The CDR3 DNA reads TGTGCCAGCAGCCGACAGGGGAGCAATCAGCCCCAGCATTTT. This gives the protein CASSRQGSNQPQHF. Full variable domain (missing parts from reference TRBV7-9 and TRBJ1-5): DTGVSQNPRHKITKRGQNVTFRCDPISEHNRLYWYRQTLGQGPEFLTYFQNEAQLEKSRLLSDRFSAERPKGSFSTLEIQRTEQGDSAMYLCASSRQGSNQPQHFGDGTRLSIL.

CDR3 region: CASSLRYHSYNEQFF. Here the CDR3 DNA reads TGTGCCAGCAGCTTAAGGTACCACTCCTACAATGAGCAGTTCTTC. The chain has TRBV11-1 and TRBJ2-1; D gene uncertain. Per the germline V gene, CDR1 is SGHAT and CDR2 is FQDESV (reference sequence). The V and J ends lost 2 bases and 0 bases respectively, with 8 bases between them. The CDR3 spans 15 residues.

The rearrangement uses TRBV18 and TRBJ2-1; 7 bases match TRBD2. The CDR3 spans 13 residues. Germline V lookup: CDR1 KGHSH, CDR2 LQKENI. V dropped 3 bases and J dropped 8; count of bases not matched to a gene: 4. CDR3 sequence reads: CASSPGTMDEQFF. As DNA, the CDR3 is TGTGCCAGCTCACCCGGGACTATGGATGAGCAGTTCTTC.

The V call is TRBV28, the J call TRBJ1-5; 8 bases fit TRBD1. Germline assignment: CDR1 MDHEN and CDR2 SYDVKM. This CDR3 contains 16 residues. The J segment lost 4 bases and the V segment lost 3 bases, leaving 8 bases of the junction unmatched. The CDR3 bases are TGTGCCAGCAGTTTCGGGGGACAGGTCGTTAATCAGCCCCAGCATTTT. It encodes CASSFGGQVVNQPQHF.